One and the same sample provided the 12 T cell receptor beta chains below, sequenced in a study of blood T cell repertoires in COVID-19. Some clones are missing from TCRdb's copy, which holds only in-frame ones; the method was immunoSEQ multiplex PCR. Of roughly 300,000 clones in the sample, less than 90% were seen once. Sample: PBMCs or T cells enriched from blood (not recorded which). The receptors shown here come from a woman in her 30s who had recovered from COVID-19.

The chain carries TRBV2 and TRBJ2-3; 13 nucleotides match TRBD2. This CDR3 has 14 amino acids. From germline, CDR1 is SNHLY and CDR2 FYNNEI. Losses at the gene ends were 6 bases for V and 14 bases for J; bases not matched to a gene: 11. CDR3 DNA sequence: TGTGCCAGCAGAACCGGGACTAGCGGGGCATCTGCGTATTTT. Its protein is CASRTGTSGASAYF.

The chain has TRBV24-1 and TRBJ1-1, with D possibly being TRBD1 (5 bases). The V and J ends lost 7 bases and 1 base respectively, with 12 bases between them. The CDR3 spans 14 residues. CDR1 is KGHDR and CDR2 is SFDVKD in the germline V gene. CDR3 region: CATRSRGGNTEAFF. The CDR3 DNA is TGTGCCACCAGGTCTAGGGGCGGGAACACTGAAGCTTTCTTT.

This chain connects TRBV27 to TRBJ1-2; 10 bases line up with TRBD1. The CDR3 is 13 amino acids. Losses at the gene ends were 3 bases for V and 8 bases for J; bases not matched to a gene: 3. CDR1 MNHEY and CDR2 SMNVEV come from the germline V gene (reference sequence). The CDR3 DNA reads as TGTGCCAGCAGTTTGCGGGACAGGGGAGGCTACACCTTC. Protein product: CASSLRDRGGYTF.

This clone has only one observation. V gene TRBV28 combines with J gene TRBJ2-1, with a possible D match to TRBD1 (6 bases). With 6 bases removed from V and 5 bases from J, the gap between germline ends came to 29 bases. This CDR3 is 19 amino acids long. The germline CDR1 and CDR2 sequences are MDHEN and SYDVKM. The CDR3 reads CASSSWVKRQAEKNNEQFF. CDR3 DNA: TGTGCCAGCAGCTCTTGGGTGAAAAGACAGGCGGAGAAAAACAATGAGCAGTTCTTC.

V usage is TRBV28 and J usage is TRBJ1-1, with D perhaps TRBD1 (6 bases). The CDR3 totals 14 residues. The V end was cut by 3 bases, the J end by 1 base, with 9 bases between. Per germline, CDR1 MDHEN and CDR2 SYDVKM. CDR3 DNA sequence: TGTGCCAGCAGTTTCAGGGGCCGGAACACTGAAGCTTTCTTT. This codes for CASSFRGRNTEAFF.

This clone appeared once. The chain is built from TRBV2 and TRBJ2-5; TRBD1 aligns across 8 bases. The CDR3 runs to 13 residues. Germline V gene data show CDR1 as SNHLY and CDR2 as FYNNEI. Unmatched junction bases numbered 3, after V lost 7 bases and J lost 2 bases. The CDR3 DNA reads as TGTGCCAGCAATAGACAGGGGCAAGAGACCCAGTACTTC. Protein: CASNRQGQETQYF.

The J gene is TRBJ2-1, the V gene TRBV11-3; 9 bases are a match to TRBD1. The ends lost 1 base at V and 4 bases at J; junction bases unmatched: 8. The germline gives CDR1 SGHNT, CDR2 YENEEA. The CDR3 is 17 residues long. The CDR3 DNA sequence: TGTGCCAGCAGCTTAGGGGACAGGGCCGATCCTTACAATGAGCAGTTCTTC. As protein: CASSLGDRADPYNEQFF.

This chain joins TRBV19 and TRBJ1-1, with TRBD1 identical over 10 bases. V trimming: 6 bases; J trimming: 1 base; junction bases outside the gene matches: 8. CDR1 and CDR2 from the germline V gene are LNHDA and SQIVND (reference sequence). The CDR3 totals 16 residues. The CDR3 spells CASRDDRGRGNTEAFF. CDR3 nucleotides: TGTGCCAGTAGGGATGACAGGGGGCGAGGGAACACTGAAGCTTTCTTT.

This clone was observed once. V gene TRBV4-2 combines with J gene TRBJ2-7; D is perhaps TRBD1 (6 bases). CDR3 size: 16 residues. Germline lookup yields CDR1 LGHNA and CDR2 YNFKEQ. Between the trimmed V and J ends, which lost 3 bases and 3 bases, there was a span of 18 bases. The CDR3 DNA reads TGTGCCAGCAGCCATGTTCTTAACAGGGTTCACTACGAGCAGTACTTC. This translates into CASSHVLNRVHYEQYF.

The chain couples TRBV5-4 to TRBJ1-6, with 9 bases matching TRBD1. The germline V gene encodes CDR1 SGHNT and CDR2 YYREEE (reference sequence). CDR3 length: 14 residues. The V and J ends lost 5 bases and 10 bases, in that order; junction bases with no gene match: 7. The CDR3 protein is CASRAGTGMSPLHF. In DNA form, the CDR3 reads TGTGCCAGCAGGGCCGGGACAGGGATGTCACCCCTCCACTTT.

The rearrangement uses TRBV7-9 and TRBJ2-3; a weak D match, TRBD2 (5 bases). The V gene's germline CDR1 is SEHNR and CDR2 FQNEAQ (reference sequence). Trimming pared 1 base from V and 4 bases from J, leaving 12 bases between. The CDR3 is 15 residues long. The CDR3 DNA reads as TGTGCCAGCAGCTTAGGGCCCGGGGTCCCAGATACGCAGTATTTT. Amino acids: CASSLGPGVPDTQYF.

V is TRBV19 and J is TRBJ2-7, with D unclear. Germline CDR1 is LNHDA and CDR2 is SQIVND (reference sequence). V lost 5 bases, J lost 1 base, and 12 bases lay in between. The CDR3 loop spans 14 amino acids. The chain's CDR3 is CASSFESVSYEQYF. In nucleotides, the CDR3 is TGTGCCAGTAGTTTCGAAAGCGTATCCTACGAGCAGTACTTC.